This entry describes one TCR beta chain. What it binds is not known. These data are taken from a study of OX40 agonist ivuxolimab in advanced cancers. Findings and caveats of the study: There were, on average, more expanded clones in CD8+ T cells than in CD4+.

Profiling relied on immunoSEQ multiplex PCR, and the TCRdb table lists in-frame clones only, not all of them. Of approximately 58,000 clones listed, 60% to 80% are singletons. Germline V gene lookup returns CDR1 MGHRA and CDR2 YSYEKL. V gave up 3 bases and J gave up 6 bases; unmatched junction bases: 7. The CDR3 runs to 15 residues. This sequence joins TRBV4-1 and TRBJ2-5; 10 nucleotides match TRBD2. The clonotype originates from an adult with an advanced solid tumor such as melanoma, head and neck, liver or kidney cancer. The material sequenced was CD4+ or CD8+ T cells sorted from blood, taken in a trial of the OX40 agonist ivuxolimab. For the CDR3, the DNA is TGCGCCAGCAGCCAGGGGCTAGCGGGAGTGAAGACCCAGTACTTC. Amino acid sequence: CASSQGLAGVKTQYF.